This TCR beta chain appears in the sequencing data of a study of blood T cell repertoires in COVID-19. Looking at the study overall: Samples representing acute and convalescent COVID-19 were sourced from the United States, Italy and Spain. Sources were T cells, B-cell-depleted T cells, or PBMCs; the material itself was cDNA or gDNA.

This clone was seen a single time. In the source study's methods: Researchers report that nucleated cell counts were estimated from reference gene primer amplification. Profiled with immunoSEQ multiplex PCR; TCRdb holds only in-frame clones, not every one. That table furnishes V, J and clone size, whereas the DNA furnished D and trimming. This sample yields about 250,000 clones, of which over 70% are seen a single time; roughly 8.7% belongs to the top ten. CDR1 and CDR2 (germline): LNHDA, SQIVND (reference sequence). Between the trimmed V and J ends, which lost 1 base and 6 bases, there was a span of 10 bases. The length of the CDR3 is 14 residues.

This chain uses TRBV19 with TRBJ1-5; D call uncertain. The sequence was obtained from a man between 35 and 55 years old with active or convalescent COVID-19. The sample comprised peripheral blood. CDR3 sequence: CASSIVYGPQPQHF. The DNA of the CDR3 is TGTGCCAGTAGTATAGTCTATGGTCCTCAGCCCCAGCATTTT. Drawing the rest from reference TRBV19 and TRBJ1-5, the complete variable domain is DGGITQSPKYLFRKEGQNVTLSCEQNLNHDAMYWYRQDPGQGLRLIYYSQIVNDFQKGDIAEGYSVSREKKESFPLTVTSAQKNPTAFYLCASSIVYGPQPQHFGDGTRLSIL.